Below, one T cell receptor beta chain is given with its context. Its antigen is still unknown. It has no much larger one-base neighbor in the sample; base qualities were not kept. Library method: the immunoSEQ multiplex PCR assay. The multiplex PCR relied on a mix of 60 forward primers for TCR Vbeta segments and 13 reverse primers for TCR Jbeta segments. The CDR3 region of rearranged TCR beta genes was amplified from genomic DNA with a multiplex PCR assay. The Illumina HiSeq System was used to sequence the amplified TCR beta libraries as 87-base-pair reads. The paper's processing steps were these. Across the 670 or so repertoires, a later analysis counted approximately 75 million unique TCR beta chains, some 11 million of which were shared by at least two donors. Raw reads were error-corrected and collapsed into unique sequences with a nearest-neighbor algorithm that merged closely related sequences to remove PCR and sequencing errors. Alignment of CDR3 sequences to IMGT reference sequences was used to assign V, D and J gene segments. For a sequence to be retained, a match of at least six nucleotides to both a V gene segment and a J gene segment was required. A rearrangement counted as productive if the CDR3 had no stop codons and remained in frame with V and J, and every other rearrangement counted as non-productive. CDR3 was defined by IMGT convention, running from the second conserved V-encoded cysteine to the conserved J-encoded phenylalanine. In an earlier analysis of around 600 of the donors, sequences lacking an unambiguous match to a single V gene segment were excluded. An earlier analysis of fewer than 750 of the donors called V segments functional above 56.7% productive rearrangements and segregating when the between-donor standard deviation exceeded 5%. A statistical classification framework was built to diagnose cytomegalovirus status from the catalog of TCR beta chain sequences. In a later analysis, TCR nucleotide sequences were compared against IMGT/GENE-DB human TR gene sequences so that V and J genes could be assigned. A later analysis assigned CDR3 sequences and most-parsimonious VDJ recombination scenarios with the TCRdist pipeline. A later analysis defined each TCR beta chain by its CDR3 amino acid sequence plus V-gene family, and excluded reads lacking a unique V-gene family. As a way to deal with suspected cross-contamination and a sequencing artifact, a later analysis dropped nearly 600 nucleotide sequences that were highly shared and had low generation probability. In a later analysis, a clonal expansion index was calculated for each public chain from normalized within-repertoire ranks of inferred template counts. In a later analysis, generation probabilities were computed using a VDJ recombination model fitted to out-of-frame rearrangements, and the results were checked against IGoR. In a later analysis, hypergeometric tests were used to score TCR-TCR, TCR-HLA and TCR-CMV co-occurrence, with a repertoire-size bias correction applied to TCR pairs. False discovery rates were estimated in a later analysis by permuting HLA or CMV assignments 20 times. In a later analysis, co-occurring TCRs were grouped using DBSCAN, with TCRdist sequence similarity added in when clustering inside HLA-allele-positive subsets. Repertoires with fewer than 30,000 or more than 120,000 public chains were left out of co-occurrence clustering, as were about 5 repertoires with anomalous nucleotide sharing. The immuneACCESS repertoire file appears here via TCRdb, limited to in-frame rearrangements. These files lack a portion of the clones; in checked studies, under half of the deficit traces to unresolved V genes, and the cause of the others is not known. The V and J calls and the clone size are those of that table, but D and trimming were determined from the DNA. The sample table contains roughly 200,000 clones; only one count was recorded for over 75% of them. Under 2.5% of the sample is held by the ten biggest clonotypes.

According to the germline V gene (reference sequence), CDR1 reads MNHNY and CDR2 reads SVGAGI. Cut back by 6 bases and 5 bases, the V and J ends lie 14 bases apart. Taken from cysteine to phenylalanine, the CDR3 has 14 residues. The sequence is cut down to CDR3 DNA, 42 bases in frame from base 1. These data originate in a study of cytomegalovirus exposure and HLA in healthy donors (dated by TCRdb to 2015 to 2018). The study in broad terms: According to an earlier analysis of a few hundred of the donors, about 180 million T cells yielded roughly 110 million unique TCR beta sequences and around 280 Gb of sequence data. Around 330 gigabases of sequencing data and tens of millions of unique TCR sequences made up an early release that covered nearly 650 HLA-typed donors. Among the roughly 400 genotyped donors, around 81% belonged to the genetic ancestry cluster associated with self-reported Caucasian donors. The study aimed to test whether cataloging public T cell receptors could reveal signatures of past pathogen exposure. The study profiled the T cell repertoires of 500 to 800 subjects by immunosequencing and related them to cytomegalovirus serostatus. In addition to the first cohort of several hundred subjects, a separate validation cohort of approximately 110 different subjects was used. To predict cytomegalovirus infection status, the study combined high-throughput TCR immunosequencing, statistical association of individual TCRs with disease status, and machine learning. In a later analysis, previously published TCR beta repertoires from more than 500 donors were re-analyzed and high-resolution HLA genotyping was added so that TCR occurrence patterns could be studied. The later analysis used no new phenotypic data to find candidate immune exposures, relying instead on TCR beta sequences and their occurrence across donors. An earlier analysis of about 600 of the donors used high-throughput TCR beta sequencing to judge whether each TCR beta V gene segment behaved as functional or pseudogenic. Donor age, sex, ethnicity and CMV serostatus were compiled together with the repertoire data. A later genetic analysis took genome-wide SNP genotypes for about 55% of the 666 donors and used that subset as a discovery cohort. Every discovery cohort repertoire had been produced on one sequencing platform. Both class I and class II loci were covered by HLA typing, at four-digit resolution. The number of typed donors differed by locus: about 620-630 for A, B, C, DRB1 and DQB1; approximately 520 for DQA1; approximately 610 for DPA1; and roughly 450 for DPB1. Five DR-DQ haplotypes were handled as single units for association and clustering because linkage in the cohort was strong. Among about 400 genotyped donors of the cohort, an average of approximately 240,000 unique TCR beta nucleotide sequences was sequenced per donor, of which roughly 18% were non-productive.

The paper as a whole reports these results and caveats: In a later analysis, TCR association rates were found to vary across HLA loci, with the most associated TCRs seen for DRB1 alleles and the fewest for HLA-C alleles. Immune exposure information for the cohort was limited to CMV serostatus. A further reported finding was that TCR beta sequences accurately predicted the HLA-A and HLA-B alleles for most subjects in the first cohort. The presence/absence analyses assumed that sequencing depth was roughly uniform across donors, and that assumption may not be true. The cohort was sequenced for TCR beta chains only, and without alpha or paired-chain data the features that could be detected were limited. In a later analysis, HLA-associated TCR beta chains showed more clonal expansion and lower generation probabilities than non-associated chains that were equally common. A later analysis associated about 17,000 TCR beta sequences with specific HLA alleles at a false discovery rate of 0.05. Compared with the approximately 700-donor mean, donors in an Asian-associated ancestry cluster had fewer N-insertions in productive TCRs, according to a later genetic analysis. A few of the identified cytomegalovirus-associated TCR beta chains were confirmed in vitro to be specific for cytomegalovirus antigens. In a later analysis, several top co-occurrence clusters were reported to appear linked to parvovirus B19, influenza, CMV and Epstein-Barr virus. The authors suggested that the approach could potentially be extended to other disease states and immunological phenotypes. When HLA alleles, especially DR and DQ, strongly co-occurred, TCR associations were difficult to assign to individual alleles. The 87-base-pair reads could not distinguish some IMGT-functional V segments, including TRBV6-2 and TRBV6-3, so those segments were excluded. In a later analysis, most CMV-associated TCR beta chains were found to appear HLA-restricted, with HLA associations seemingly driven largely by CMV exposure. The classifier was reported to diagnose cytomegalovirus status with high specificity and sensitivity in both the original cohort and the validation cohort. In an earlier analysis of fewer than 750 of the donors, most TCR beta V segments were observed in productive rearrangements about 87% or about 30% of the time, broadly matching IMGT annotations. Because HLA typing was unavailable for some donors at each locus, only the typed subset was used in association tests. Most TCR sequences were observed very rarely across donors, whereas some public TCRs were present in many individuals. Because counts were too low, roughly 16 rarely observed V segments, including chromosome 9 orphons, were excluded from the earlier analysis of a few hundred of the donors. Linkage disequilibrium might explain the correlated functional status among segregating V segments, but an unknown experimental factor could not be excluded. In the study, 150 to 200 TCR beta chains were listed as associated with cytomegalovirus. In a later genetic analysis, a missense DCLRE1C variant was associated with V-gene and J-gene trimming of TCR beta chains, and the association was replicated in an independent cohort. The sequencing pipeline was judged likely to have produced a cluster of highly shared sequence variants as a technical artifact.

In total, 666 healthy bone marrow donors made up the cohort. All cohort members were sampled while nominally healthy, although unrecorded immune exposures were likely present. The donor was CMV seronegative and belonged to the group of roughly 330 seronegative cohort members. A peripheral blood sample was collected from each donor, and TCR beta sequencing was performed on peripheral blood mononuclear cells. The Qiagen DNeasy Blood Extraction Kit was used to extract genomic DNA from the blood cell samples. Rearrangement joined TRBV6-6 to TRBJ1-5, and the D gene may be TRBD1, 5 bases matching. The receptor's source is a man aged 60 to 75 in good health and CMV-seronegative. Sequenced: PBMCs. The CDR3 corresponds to CASSWNQGHQPQHF. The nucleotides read TGTGCCAGCAGCTGGAATCAGGGCCATCAGCCCCAGCATTTT.